One T cell receptor (beta chain) is described in this entry. Its antigen is unknown. The data belong to a study of T cell responses to AZD1222 COVID-19 vaccine. Overall study context: Researchers grouped second doses given at about 4 or about 12 weeks into one pool.

Germline trimming cut 4 bases from V and 7 bases from J; bases unmatched to any gene: 16. The CDR3 has 17 amino acids. Germline loops: CDR1 SGHDT, CDR2 YYEEEE. Study outcomes and limitations: Without day 14 samples, only post-peak T cell repertoires were studied.

Here immunoSEQ multiplex PCR was the method, and the copy in TCRdb shows in-frame clones only, minus some. This sample yields some 170,000 clones, of which approximately 93% are seen a single time; about 1% belongs to the top ten. This TCR was recovered from an adult in good health. Source: peripheral blood, taken on day 0 of AZD1222 vaccination. This chain links TRBV5-6 with TRBJ1-2; 10 bases agree with TRBD1. The CDR3 bases are TGTGCCAGCAGCCTGCCCTTAACGGGACAGGGGATCAGTGGCTACACCTTC. Amino acid sequence: CASSLPLTGQGISGYTF.